The rows below give T cell receptor beta chains drawn from one sample of a study of blood T cell repertoires in COVID-19. TCRdb keeps only in-frame clones here, not all; method: immunoSEQ multiplex PCR. The sample records 77,000 or so clones, around 83% being singletons. Sequencing was performed on peripheral blood. The receptors were sampled from a man older than 75 with acute or convalescent COVID-19. CDR3s include the opening cysteine and the closing phenylalanine or tryptophan. D genes are given only for firm matches. Size values are once, few and many counts, or a class for expanded clones, and some rows have none.

CDR3: CASSDRGPGQPQHF; DNA: TGTGCCAGCAGTGACAGGGGGCCGGGTCAGCCCCAGCATTTT; size: -; J: TRBJ1-5; D: TRBD1; V: TRBV2
CDR3: CASSWGLAGDTQYF; DNA: TGTGCCAGCAGCTGGGGACTAGCGGGAGACACGCAGTATTTT; size: -; J: TRBJ2-3; D: TRBD2; V: TRBV11-1
CDR3: CASSLIRGPGNTIYF; DNA: TGTGCCAGCAGCTTAATCAGGGGGCCTGGAAACACCATATATTTT; size: -; J: TRBJ1-3; D: TRBD1; V: TRBV7-3
CDR3: CASSRASFEQYF; DNA: TGTGCCAGCAGTCGGGCTAGCTTCGAGCAGTACTTC; size: once; J: TRBJ2-7; D: -; V: TRBV2
CDR3: CASSPPGSRGYTF; DNA: TGTGCCAGCAGTCCCCCAGGGTCTAGGGGCTACACCTTC; size: -; J: TRBJ1-2; D: -; V: TRBV6-5
CDR3: CASSPATANTGELFF; DNA: TGTGCCAGCAGCCCCGCTACAGCGAACACCGGGGAGCTGTTTTTT; size: -; J: TRBJ2-2; D: -; V: TRBV28
CDR3: CASSLSFGTSGYNEQFF; DNA: TGTGCCAGCAGTTTAAGTTTTGGGACTAGCGGCTACAATGAGCAGTTCTTC; size: -; J: TRBJ2-1; D: TRBD2; V: TRBV27
CDR3: CASSFGTSGSYNEQFF; DNA: TGTGCCAGCAGCTTTGGGACTAGCGGGAGCTACAATGAGCAGTTCTTC; size: -; J: TRBJ2-1; D: TRBD2; V: TRBV7-8
CDR3: CASSLDFDEKLFF; DNA: TGCGCCAGCAGCTTGGATTTCGATGAAAAACTGTTTTTT; size: -; J: TRBJ1-4; D: -; V: TRBV5-1
CDR3: CASSYTGTSDNEQFF; DNA: TGTGCCAGCAGCTACACCGGGACTAGCGACAATGAGCAGTTCTTC; size: -; J: TRBJ2-1; D: TRBD2; V: TRBV3-1/TRBV3-2
CDR3: CASSQDTAAGNTIYF; DNA: TGTGCCAGCAGCCAAGACACAGCTGCGGGGAACACCATATATTTT; size: -; J: TRBJ1-3; D: -; V: TRBV14
CDR3: CASSPQFSGGETQYF; DNA: TGTGCCAGCAGCCCTCAGTTTTCCGGAGGAGAGACCCAGTACTTC; size: -; J: TRBJ2-5; D: -; V: TRBV28
CDR3: CASSELTGPGTLGADTQYF; DNA: TGTGCCAGCAGTGAACTCACGGGGCCCGGGACTTTGGGGGCAGATACGCAGTATTTT; size: -; J: TRBJ2-3; D: -; V: TRBV2
CDR3: CASSNGTDLYNSPLHF; DNA: TGTGCCAGCAGCAACGGGACAGATCTTTATAATTCACCCCTCCACTTT; size: -; J: TRBJ1-6; D: TRBD1; V: TRBV28
CDR3: CASSRNAGPGNYYEQYF; DNA: TGTGCCAGCAGCCGGAACGCGGGGCCCGGGAACTATTACGAGCAGTACTTC; size: once; J: TRBJ2-7; D: -; V: TRBV7-3
CDR3: CASSPAPLAGGYEQYF; DNA: TGTGCCAGCAGCCCAGCTCCCCTAGCGGGAGGGTACGAGCAGTACTTC; size: few; J: TRBJ2-7; D: TRBD2; V: TRBV4-2
CDR3: CASRLAGPGLRAGGSPDTQYF; DNA: TGTGCAAGTCGCTTAGCGGGGCCGGGACTCAGAGCGGGAGGGTCGCCAGATACGCAGTATTTT; size: -; J: TRBJ2-3; D: -; V: TRBV12-2
CDR3: CASRGDRDPKNPYEQYF; DNA: TGTGCCAGCAGAGGAGACAGGGATCCCAAAAACCCCTACGAGCAGTACTTC; size: -; J: TRBJ2-7; D: TRBD1; V: TRBV28
CDR3: CASSFSDRTYGYTF; DNA: TGTGCCAGCAGCTTCTCCGACAGGACCTATGGCTACACCTTC; size: -; J: TRBJ1-2; D: -; V: TRBV7-2
CDR3: CASTPRDRPTNEKLFF; DNA: TGTGCCAGCACCCCTCGGGATCGTCCAACTAATGAAAAACTGTTTTTT; size: -; J: TRBJ1-4; D: -; V: TRBV6-6
CDR3: CASSKRTENYGYTF; DNA: TGTGCCAGCAGCAAAAGGACAGAGAACTATGGCTACACCTTC; size: -; J: TRBJ1-2; D: -; V: TRBV7-2
CDR3: CASSQDRGFYNEQFF; DNA: TGTGCCAGCAGCCAAGACAGGGGGTTCTACAATGAGCAGTTCTTC; size: -; J: TRBJ2-1; D: TRBD1; V: TRBV3-1/TRBV3-2
CDR3: CASSYSKGQLNTEAFF; DNA: TGTGCCAGCAGTTACTCGAAGGGACAGCTGAACACTGAAGCTTTCTTT; size: -; J: TRBJ1-1; D: TRBD1; V: TRBV6-5
CDR3: CASSLRGPGYTF; DNA: TGTGCCAGCAGCCTCAGGGGGCCTGGCTACACCTTC; size: once; J: TRBJ1-2; D: TRBD1; V: TRBV12-3/TRBV12-4
CDR3: CASSFGAEIYGYTF; DNA: TGTGCCAGCAGCTTTGGGGCGGAAATCTATGGCTACACCTTC; size: -; J: TRBJ1-2; D: -; V: TRBV7-9
CDR3: CASSSQAGDDEKLFF; DNA: TGTGCCAGCAGCTCCCAAGCCGGGGATGATGAAAAACTGTTTTTT; size: -; J: TRBJ1-4; D: -; V: TRBV7-6
CDR3: CASSLGQGERKNSPLHF; DNA: TGTGCCAGCAGTCTCGGACAGGGAGAAAGGAAAAATTCACCCCTCCACTTT; size: -; J: TRBJ1-6; D: TRBD1; V: TRBV6-2/TRBV6-3
CDR3: CASSLDRNEQFF; DNA: TGTGCCAGCAGCTTAGACAGGAACGAGCAGTTCTTC; size: -; J: TRBJ2-1; D: -; V: TRBV11-3
CDR3: CASSIGQGAVYGYTF; DNA: TGTGCCAGTAGTATCGGACAGGGGGCGGTGTATGGCTACACCTTC; size: -; J: TRBJ1-2; D: TRBD1; V: TRBV19
CDR3: CASSLTPRNPGAFF; DNA: TGTGCCAGCAGTTTAACACCCCGAAATCCCGGGGCTTTCTTT; size: -; J: TRBJ1-1; D: -; V: TRBV27
CDR3: CASLGPLNTEAFF; DNA: TGTGCCAGTTTGGGGCCACTGAACACTGAAGCTTTCTTT; size: -; J: TRBJ1-1; D: -; V: TRBV28
CDR3: CATGVEGASTDTQYF; DNA: TGTGCCACTGGTGTAGAGGGGGCAAGCACAGATACGCAGTATTTT; size: -; J: TRBJ2-3; D: TRBD1; V: TRBV5-5
CDR3: CASSFGVSLTGELFF; DNA: TGTGCCAGCAGTTTCGGGGTTTCCCTAACCGGGGAGCTGTTTTTT; size: -; J: TRBJ2-2; D: -; V: TRBV28
CDR3: CASSIGLALQETQYF; DNA: TGTGCCAGCAGCATAGGACTAGCGCTCCAAGAGACCCAGTACTTC; size: -; J: TRBJ2-5; D: TRBD2; V: TRBV7-2
CDR3: CASSGATGANVLTF; DNA: TGCGCCAGCAGCGGGGCTACCGGGGCCAACGTCCTGACTTTC; size: once; J: TRBJ2-6; D: -; V: TRBV5-1
CDR3: CASSYSDSRDGYTF; DNA: TGTGCCAGCAGTTACTCGGACAGTCGGGATGGCTACACCTTC; size: -; J: TRBJ1-2; D: -; V: TRBV6-5
CDR3: CASSDRVNYGYTF; DNA: TGTGCCAGCAGCGACAGGGTGAACTATGGCTACACCTTC; size: -; J: TRBJ1-2; D: TRBD1; V: TRBV6-2/TRBV6-3
CDR3: CASTPRQDRPYGYTF; DNA: TGTGCCAGTACCCCCCGCCAGGACAGGCCTTATGGCTACACCTTC; size: -; J: TRBJ1-2; D: TRBD1; V: TRBV19
CDR3: CASSPPSGQETQYF; DNA: TGTGCCAGCTCACCACCGTCAGGACAAGAGACCCAGTACTTC; size: once; J: TRBJ2-5; D: -; V: TRBV18
CDR3: CASSPPGLAGGYEQFF; DNA: TGTGCCAGCTCACCGCCGGGACTAGCGGGGGGGTATGAGCAGTTCTTC; size: -; J: TRBJ2-1; D: TRBD2; V: TRBV18
CDR3: CASSADRVGTGELFF; DNA: TGTGCCAGCAGCGCCGACAGGGTAGGCACCGGGGAGCTGTTTTTT; size: -; J: TRBJ2-2; D: TRBD1; V: TRBV9
CDR3: CASSYPLGPRRTGELFF; DNA: TGTGCCAGCAGTTACCCGCTAGGTCCTCGGCGGACCGGGGAGCTGTTTTTT; size: -; J: TRBJ2-2; D: -; V: TRBV6-4
CDR3: CASSVYSRSTDTQYF; DNA: TGTGCCAGCAGCGTCTATAGCCGTAGCACAGATACGCAGTATTTT; size: -; J: TRBJ2-3; D: -; V: TRBV7-2
CDR3: CASSSQGAEAFF; DNA: TGTGCCAGCAGTTCTCAGGGGGCTGAAGCTTTCTTT; size: -; J: TRBJ1-1; D: TRBD1; V: TRBV12-3/TRBV12-4
CDR3: CASSLPKNTEAFF; DNA: TGTGCCAGCAGTTTACCCAAAAACACTGAAGCTTTCTTT; size: -; J: TRBJ1-1; D: -; V: TRBV28
CDR3: CASMRRGQVTGELFF; DNA: TGTGCCAGTATGCGGAGGGGGCAAGTCACCGGGGAGCTGTTTTTT; size: -; J: TRBJ2-2; D: -; V: TRBV19